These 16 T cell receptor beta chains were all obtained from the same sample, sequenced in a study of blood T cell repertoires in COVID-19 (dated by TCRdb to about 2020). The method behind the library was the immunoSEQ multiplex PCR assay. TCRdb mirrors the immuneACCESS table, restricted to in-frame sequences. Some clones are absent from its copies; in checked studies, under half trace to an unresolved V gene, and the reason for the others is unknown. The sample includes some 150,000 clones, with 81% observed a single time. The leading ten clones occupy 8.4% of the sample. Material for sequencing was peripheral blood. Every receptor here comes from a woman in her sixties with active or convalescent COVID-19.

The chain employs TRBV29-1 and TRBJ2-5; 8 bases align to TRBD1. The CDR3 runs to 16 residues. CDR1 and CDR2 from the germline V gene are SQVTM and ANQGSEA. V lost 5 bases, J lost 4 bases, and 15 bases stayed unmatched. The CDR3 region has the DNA TGCAGCGTTTTCGAAACGGGACAGGTGGTAATAGAGACCCAGTACTTC. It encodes CSVFETGQVVIETQYF.

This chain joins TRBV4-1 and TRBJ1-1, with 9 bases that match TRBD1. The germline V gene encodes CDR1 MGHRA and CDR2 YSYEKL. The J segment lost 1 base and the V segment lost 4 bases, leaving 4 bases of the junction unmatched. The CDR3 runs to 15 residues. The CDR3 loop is CASSRAGQGNTEAFF. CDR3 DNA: TGCGCCAGCAGCCGGGCGGGACAGGGGAACACTGAAGCTTTCTTT.

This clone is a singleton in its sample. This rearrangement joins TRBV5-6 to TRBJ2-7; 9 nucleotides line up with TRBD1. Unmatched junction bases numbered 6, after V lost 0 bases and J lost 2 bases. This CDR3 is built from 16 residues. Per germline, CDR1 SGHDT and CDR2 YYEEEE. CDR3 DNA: TGTGCCAGCAGCTTGGTTAGGGACAGGGTACCCTACGAGCAGTACGTC. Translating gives CASSLVRDRVPYEQYV.

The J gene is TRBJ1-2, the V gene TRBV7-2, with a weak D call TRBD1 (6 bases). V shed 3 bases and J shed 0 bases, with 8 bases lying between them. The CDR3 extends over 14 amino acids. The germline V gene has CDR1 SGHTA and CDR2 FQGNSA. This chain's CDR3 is CASSFGQSNYGYTF. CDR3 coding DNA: TGTGCCAGCAGCTTCGGACAGTCTAACTATGGCTACACCTTC.

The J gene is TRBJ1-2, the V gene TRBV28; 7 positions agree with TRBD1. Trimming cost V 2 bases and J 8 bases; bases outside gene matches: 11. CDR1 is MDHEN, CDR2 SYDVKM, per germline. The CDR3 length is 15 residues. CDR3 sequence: CASSLGTGVSTGYTF. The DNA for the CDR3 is TGTGCCAGCAGTTTAGGAACAGGGGTCTCCACCGGCTACACCTTC.

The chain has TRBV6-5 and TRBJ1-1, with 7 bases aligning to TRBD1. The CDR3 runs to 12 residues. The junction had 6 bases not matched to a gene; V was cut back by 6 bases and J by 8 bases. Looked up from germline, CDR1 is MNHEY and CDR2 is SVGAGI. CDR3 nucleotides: TGTGCCAGCAGGAAACAGGGGTGGGAAGCTTTCTTT. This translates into CASRKQGWEAFF.

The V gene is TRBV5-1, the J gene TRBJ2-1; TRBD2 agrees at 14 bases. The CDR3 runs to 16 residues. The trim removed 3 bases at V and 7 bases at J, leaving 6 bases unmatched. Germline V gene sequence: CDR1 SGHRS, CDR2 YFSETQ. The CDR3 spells CASSSTGTSGGNEQFF. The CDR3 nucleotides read TGCGCCAGCAGCTCGACCGGGACTAGCGGGGGTAATGAGCAGTTCTTC.

The CDR3 here is CASRRGGRSNEKLFF. CDR3 coding DNA: TGTGCCAGCAGGAGGGGGGGGCGCTCTAATGAAAAACTGTTTTTT. The chain couples TRBV2 to TRBJ1-4; TRBD1 might be the D (6 bases). CDR1 SNHLY and CDR2 FYNNEI come from the germline V gene. CDR3 length: 15 residues. V was cut by 6 bases and J by 3 bases, with 14 bases left in between.

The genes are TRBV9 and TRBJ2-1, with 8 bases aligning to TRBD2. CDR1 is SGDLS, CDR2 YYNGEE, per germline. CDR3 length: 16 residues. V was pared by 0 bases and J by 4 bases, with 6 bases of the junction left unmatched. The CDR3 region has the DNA TGTGCCAGCAGCGTAGTACCGCGGGGGGTGTACAATGAGCAGTTCTTC. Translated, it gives CASSVVPRGVYNEQFF.

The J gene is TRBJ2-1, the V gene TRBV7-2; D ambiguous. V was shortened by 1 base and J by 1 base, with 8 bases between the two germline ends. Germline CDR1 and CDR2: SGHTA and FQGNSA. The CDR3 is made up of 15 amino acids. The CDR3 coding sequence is TGTGCCAGCAGCTTAGACAGTGGGTCCTACAATGAGCAGTTCTTC. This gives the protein CASSLDSGSYNEQFF.

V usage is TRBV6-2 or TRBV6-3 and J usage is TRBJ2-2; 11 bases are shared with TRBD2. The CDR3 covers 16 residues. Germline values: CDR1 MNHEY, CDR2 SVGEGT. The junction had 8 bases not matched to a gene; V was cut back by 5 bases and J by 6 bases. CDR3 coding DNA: TGTGCCAGCAGTATTCGTAGCGGGAGGGCCGCCGGGGAGCTGTTTTTT. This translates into CASSIRSGRAAGELFF.

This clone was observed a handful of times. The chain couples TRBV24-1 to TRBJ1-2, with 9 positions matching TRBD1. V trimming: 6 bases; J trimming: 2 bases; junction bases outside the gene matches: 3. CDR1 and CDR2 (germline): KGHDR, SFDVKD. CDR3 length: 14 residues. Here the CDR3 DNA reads TGTGCCACCAGTCCACAGGGGGCGAACTATGGCTACACCTTC. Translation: CATSPQGANYGYTF.

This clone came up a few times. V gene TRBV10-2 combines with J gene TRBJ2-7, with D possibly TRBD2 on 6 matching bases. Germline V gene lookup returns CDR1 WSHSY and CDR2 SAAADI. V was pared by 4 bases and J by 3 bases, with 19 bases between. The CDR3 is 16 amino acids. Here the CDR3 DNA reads TGCGCCAGCAGTGCTACTTCGTTGCCGGGACTCTACGAGCAGTACTTC. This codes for CASSATSLPGLYEQYF.

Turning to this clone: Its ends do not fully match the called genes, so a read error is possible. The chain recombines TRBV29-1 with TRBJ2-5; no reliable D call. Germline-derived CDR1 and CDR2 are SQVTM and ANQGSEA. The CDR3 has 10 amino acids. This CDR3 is CSTVQETQYF. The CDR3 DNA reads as TGTTCGACTGTCCAAGAGACCCAGTACTTC. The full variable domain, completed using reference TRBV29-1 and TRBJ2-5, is SAVISQKPSRDICQRGTSLTIQCQVDSQVTMMFWYRQQPGQSLTLIATANQGSEATYESGFVIDKFPISRPNLTFSTLTVSNMSPEDSSIYLCSTVQETQYFGPGTRLLVL.

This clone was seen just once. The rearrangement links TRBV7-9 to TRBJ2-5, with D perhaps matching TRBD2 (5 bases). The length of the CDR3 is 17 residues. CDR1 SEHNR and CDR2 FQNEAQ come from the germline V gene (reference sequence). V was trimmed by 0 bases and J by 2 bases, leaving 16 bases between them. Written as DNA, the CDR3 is TGTGCCAGCAGCTTAGCAGGGAGCCAATATCGTCAAGAGACCCAGTACTTC. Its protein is CASSLAGSQYRQETQYF. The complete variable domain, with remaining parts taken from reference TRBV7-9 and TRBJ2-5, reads DTGVSQNPRHKITKRGQNVTFRCDPISEHNRLYWYRQTLGQGPEFLTYFQNEAQLEKSRLLSDRFSAERPKGSFSTLEIQRTEQGDSAMYLCASSLAGSQYRQETQYFGPGTRLLVL.

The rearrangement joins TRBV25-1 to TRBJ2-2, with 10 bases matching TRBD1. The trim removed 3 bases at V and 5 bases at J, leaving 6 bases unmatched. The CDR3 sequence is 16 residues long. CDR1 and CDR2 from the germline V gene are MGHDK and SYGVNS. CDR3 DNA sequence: TGTGCCAGCAGTGAGGAGACAGGGGGCCAAACCGGGGAGCTGTTTTTT. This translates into CASSEETGGQTGELFF.